Below, 14 T cell receptor beta chains from the same sample are listed, as sequenced in a study of blood T cell repertoires in COVID-19. Generated by immunoSEQ multiplex PCR, the TCRdb table keeps only in-frame clones and is missing some. Among fewer than 250,000 clones, roughly 94% were seen once, and the ten largest hold approximately 1.2%. Source material: peripheral blood. The receptors here all came from a man aged 25 to 40 with acute or convalescent COVID-19.

This chain links TRBV28 with TRBJ2-7; 7 nucleotides line up with TRBD1. CDR1 and CDR2 (germline): MDHEN, SYDVKM. Trimming cost V 7 bases and J 2 bases; bases outside gene matches: 8. CDR3 size: 14 residues. For the CDR3, the DNA is TGTGCCAGCACCCAAAGGGACAGACCCTACGAGCAGTACTTC. Translated: CASTQRDRPYEQYF.

J is TRBJ2-1 and V is TRBV9, with 10 bases identical to TRBD1. Germline V gene sequence: CDR1 SGDLS, CDR2 YYNGEE. V was pared by 2 bases and J by 8 bases, with 7 bases of the junction left unmatched. The length of the CDR3 is 15 residues. The CDR3 DNA reads TGTGCCAGCAGCGTCCGGACAGGGGGGCGGGATGAGCAGTTCTTC. As protein: CASSVRTGGRDEQFF. The entire variable domain, with the rest obtained from reference TRBV9 and TRBJ2-1, is as follows: DSGVTQTPKHLITATGQRVTLRCSPRSGDLSVYWYQQSLDQGLQFLIQYYNGEERAKGNILERFSAQQFPDLHSELNLSSLELGDSALYFCASSVRTGGRDEQFFGPGTRLTVL.

The chain uses TRBV28 and TRBJ1-1, with a weak D call TRBD1 (5 bases). Looked up from germline, CDR1 is MDHEN and CDR2 is SYDVKM. The CDR3 covers 15 residues. V was shortened by 9 bases and J by 4 bases, with 21 bases between the two germline ends. Written as DNA, the CDR3 is TGTGCCAGTAGGATGGGGCTTTCGAGCCCCACTGAAGCTTTCTTT. Translation: CASRMGLSSPTEAFF.

This chain joins TRBV3-1 (or the pseudogene TRBV3-2) and TRBJ2-7; TRBD2 is a possible D gene (5 bases). Trimming cost V 2 bases and J 11 bases, with 16 bases left between them. This CDR3 spans 13 amino acids. CDR1 is LGHDT and CDR2 is YNNKEL in the germline V gene (reference sequence). The DNA for the CDR3 is TGTGCCAGCAGCCAACAAGACCGGGGAGAGAAGTACTTC. This sequence encodes CASSQQDRGEKYF.

There are a few counts of this clone. The chain links TRBV2 to TRBJ1-2, with D possibly matching TRBD1 (6 bases). Germline V CDR1 and CDR2: SNHLY, FYNNEI. The CDR3 spans 15 residues. The V end was cut by 6 bases, the J end by 1 base, with 15 bases between. The CDR3 loop reads CASRAGTTNNYGYTF. The CDR3 region has the DNA TGTGCCAGCAGGGCCGGGACAACTAATAACTATGGCTACACCTTC. Variable domain in full (rest from reference TRBV2 and TRBJ1-2): EPEVTQTPSHQVTQMGQEVILRCVPISNHLYFYWYRQILGQKVEFLVSFYNNEISEKSEIFDDQFSVERPDGSNFTLKIRSTKLEDSAMYFCASRAGTTNNYGYTFGSGTRLTVV.

The CDR3 reads CASTRTGDTEAFF. The DNA of the CDR3 is TGTGCCAGCACAAGGACAGGGGACACTGAAGCTTTCTTT. The V gene is TRBV14, the J gene TRBJ1-1; 9 positions agree with TRBD1. Germline loops: CDR1 SGHDN, CDR2 FVKESK. The CDR3 covers 13 residues. V shed 7 bases and J 3 bases; nucleotides not matched to a gene: 3.

This chain links TRBV5-1 with TRBJ2-7; 7 bases match TRBD2. Germline V CDR1 and CDR2: SGHRS, YFSETQ. Trimming at V came to 3 bases and at J to 1 base, leaving 4 bases not matched to a gene. The CDR3 contains 14 residues. The DNA for the CDR3 is TGCGCCAGCAGCTCCACTAGCGCGTCCTACGAGCAGTACTTC. It is translated as CASSSTSASYEQYF.

Remarks on this clone: The junction departs from germline at one end; a sequencing error may be responsible. CDR3 in amino acids: CASTLAGGISDTQYF. The CDR3 nucleotides read TGTGCCAGCACCTTAGCGGGGGGTATATCAGATACGCAGTATTTT. The rearrangement joins TRBV11-3 to TRBJ2-3; the match to TRBD2 covers 10 bases. Germline lookup yields CDR1 SGHNT and CDR2 YENEEA. The CDR3 is made up of 15 amino acids.

This clone was seen once. The genes are TRBV9 and TRBJ2-3, with TRBD2 matching 12 bases. Germline V CDR1 and CDR2: SGDLS, YYNGEE. The CDR3 is 17 residues long. V gave up 4 bases and J gave up 5 bases; unmatched junction bases: 11. As DNA, the CDR3 is TGTGCCAGCAGCCGAACCTCTAGCGGGGGGGCCAAAGATACGCAGTATTTT. This sequence encodes CASSRTSSGGAKDTQYF.

The V and J genes are TRBV29-1 and TRBJ2-1; TRBD2 is a possible D gene (5 bases). The V gene's germline CDR1 is SQVTM and CDR2 ANQGSEA. Trimming cost V 4 bases and J 7 bases, with 17 bases left between them. CDR3 length: 14 amino acids. CDR3 in DNA: TGCAGCGTTGGAAGGACTGGGGATGGGAATGAGCAGTTCTTC. Translating it yields CSVGRTGDGNEQFF.

The chain carries TRBV28 and TRBJ2-7, with 9 positions matching TRBD1. This CDR3 has 13 residues. Trimming removed 6 bases from V and 0 bases from J; junction bases left unmatched: 0. The germline V gene has CDR1 MDHEN and CDR2 SYDVKM. The CDR3 loop reads CASRTGGSYEQYF. CDR3 nucleotide sequence: TGTGCCAGCAGGACAGGGGGCTCCTACGAGCAGTACTTC. Supplemented by reference TRBV28 and TRBJ2-7, the full variable domain reads DVKVTQSSRYLVKRTGEKVFLECVQDMDHENMFWYRQDPGLGLRLIYFSYDVKMKEKGDIPEGYSVSREKKERFSLILESASTNQTSMYLCASRTGGSYEQYFGPGTRLTVT.

J is TRBJ2-1 and V is TRBV4-2; D might be TRBD2 (5 bases). V was cut by 1 base and J by 9 bases, with 7 bases left in between. CDR1 is LGHNA and CDR2 is YNFKEQ in the germline V gene. CDR3 length: 12 amino acids. CDR3 in DNA: TGTGCCAGCAGCCAAGTAGCGAGTGAGCAGTTCTTC. It specifies CASSQVASEQFF.

The chain employs TRBV7-9 and TRBJ2-1; 16 bases map to TRBD2. Germline V gene lookup returns CDR1 SEHNR and CDR2 FQNEAQ (reference sequence). This CDR3 comprises 14 residues. V lost 5 bases, J lost 15 bases, and 7 bases stayed unmatched. The CDR3 spells CASSRTGTSGRGFF. CDR3 in DNA: TGTGCCAGCAGCAGAACCGGGACTAGCGGGAGGGGGTTCTTC. The full variable domain, completed using reference TRBV7-9 and TRBJ2-1, is DTGVSQNPRHKITKRGQNVTFRCDPISEHNRLYWYRQTLGQGPEFLTYFQNEAQLEKSRLLSDRFSAERPKGSFSTLEIQRTEQGDSAMYLCASSRTGTSGRGFFGPGTRLTVL.

This chain links TRBV7-9 with TRBJ2-7; possibly TRBD1 for D (6 bases). Trimming shortened V by 4 bases and J by 3 bases, and 25 bases separated the two germline ends. CDR1 is SEHNR and CDR2 is FQNEAQ in the germline V gene (reference sequence). This CDR3 comprises 18 residues. CDR3 bases: TGTGCCAGCAGCTCAAGCCAGGGGACCGGGATGGATCTCTACGAGCAGTACTTC. Translated: CASSSSQGTGMDLYEQYF.